This T cell receptor beta chain is from a study of shared clonotypes between healthy human individuals. Study overall: Per-donor plates numbered three CD4 naive, three CD4 memory, two CD8 naive and one CD8 memory.

None of the donors, who were healthy HIV-negative adults, had recently had acute infections or vaccinations. Every donor, a Caucasian adult, lived in Nashville, Tennessee. The CDR3 spans 14 residues. Trimming took off 4 bases at V and 0 bases at J, with 11 bases between the two ends. Germline lookup yields CDR1 SQVTM and CDR2 ANQGSEA. TCRdb's table, derived via immunoSEQ multiplex PCR, lists solely in-frame clones and lacks some. The sample has 600,000 to 700,000 clones; around 73% are singletons. The sequenced sample was memory CD4+ T cells sorted from blood. Subset of the sample: CD45RA-negative fraction. The chain recombines TRBV29-1 with TRBJ2-3; a possible D gene is TRBD1 (6 bases). The TCR sequence derives from a young woman in good health. CDR3 residues: CSVGTVTSTDTQYF. CDR3 DNA sequence: TGCAGCGTTGGGACAGTTACTAGCACAGATACGCAGTATTTT.